Listed here are 5 T cell receptor beta chains from one sample, sequenced in a study of early T cells in non-severe SARS-CoV-2 infection. In TCRdb, the 5' RACE reads were re-called with MiXCR into one record per CDR3 protein. The sample has around 98,000 distinct CDR3 sequences; approximately 10% are singletons. Sequenced: whole blood. All receptors derive from an adult who was a healthcare worker with PCR-confirmed SARS-CoV-2 infection or an uninfected control (not recorded which).

This clonotype was recorded many times. The V gene is TRBV29-1, the J gene TRBJ2-5; D is possibly TRBD1 (6 bases). In germline, CDR1 is SQVTM, CDR2 ANQGSEA. There are 10 residues in the CDR3. The CDR3 DNA reads TGCAGGCCCAGGGGAGAGACCCAGTACTTC. Encoded protein: CRPRGETQYF.

In this sample, this clonotype turned up many times. V is TRBV18 and J is TRBJ2-2; TRBD1 agrees at 7 bases. CDR3 size: 16 residues. Trimming took 4 bases from V and 4 from J; bases not matched to a gene: 9. Germline values: CDR1 KGHSH, CDR2 LQKENI. Here the CDR3 DNA reads TGTGCCAGCTCACAACTTGGACAGGACCGCACCGGGGAGCTGTTTTTT. This sequence encodes CASSQLGQDRTGELFF.

The rearrangement links TRBV12-3 or TRBV12-4 to TRBJ1-5; tentative D call: TRBD1 (5 bases). The CDR3 has 14 residues. Trimming stripped 4 bases from V and 4 bases from J, with 11 bases between. The CDR3 coding sequence is TGTGCCAGCAGTTCCGAGAGGGGAAATCAGCCCCAGCATTTT. Translating it yields CASSSERGNQPQHF.

This clonotype was detected a few times. This chain uses TRBV20-1 with TRBJ2-5, with 7 bases matching TRBD2. The V and J ends lost 7 bases and 2 bases, in that order; junction bases with no gene match: 13. CDR1 DFQATT and CDR2 SNEGSKA come from the germline V gene (reference sequence). The CDR3 is 15 amino acids. CDR3 bases: TGCAGTGGTCGCCAGGCGGCGGGAGAACAAGAGACCCAGTACTTC. Translated: CSGRQAAGEQETQYF.

This clonotype occurred a few times. The chain links TRBV7-2 to TRBJ2-1; D is unresolved. V gave up 1 base and J gave up 2 bases, with 6 bases separating them. The CDR3 loop spans 14 amino acids. Germline V gene lookup returns CDR1 SGHTA and CDR2 FQGNSA. As DNA, the CDR3 is TGTGCCAGCAGCTTAGAGGCCGCCTACAATGAGCAGTTCTTC. Amino acids: CASSLEAAYNEQFF.